This T cell receptor beta chain was identified during a study of regulatory T cells in long-lasting Graves disease. Across the whole study: Duration of antithyroid drug therapy among newly diagnosed Graves' patients was under 3 months.

Libraries of TCR beta came from iRepertoire HTBI primers plus Arm-PCR of CDR3 regions. TCRdb fed the multiplex PCR reads into MiXCR, producing one record per CDR3 protein. In the table there are some 500,000 distinct CDR3 sequences, 15% to 20% of which are singletons. V gave up 5 bases and J gave up 7 bases; unmatched junction bases: 7. Germline V gene lookup returns CDR1 MNHEY and CDR2 SMNVEV (reference sequence). This CDR3 is 14 amino acids long. Time point specified: newly diagnosed GD, antithyroid drugs for less than 3 months. The TCR library was prepared using RNA isolated from PBMCs. In addition, the sample was reused for a study of T cells in Graves' hyperthyroidism and ophthalmopathy. Per that study: Separating ophthalmopathy from stable hyperthyroidism was achieved by a 13 V-J model.

The rearrangement uses TRBV27 and TRBJ1-5; 8 nucleotides align to TRBD1. Sequencing was performed on peripheral blood mononuclear cells (PBMCs), taken at new diagnosis, from a patient treated with antithyroid drugs. The origin of this receptor is a woman aged 35-60 years with Graves disease. The CDR3 reads CASSDRGSGQPQHF. In DNA form, the CDR3 reads TGTGCCAGCAGTGACAGGGGCAGCGGACAGCCCCAGCATTTT.